This TCR beta chain was observed in a study of T cell changes during pregnancy in multiple sclerosis. Sequencing was performed with immunoSEQ multiplex PCR; in TCRdb, only in-frame clones are kept and a portion is missing. Of roughly 50,000 clones detected, around 92% appear once; the ten largest clones hold 0.6% to 0.75%. Germline CDR1 reads SGHRS; CDR2 reads YFSETQ. This CDR3 spans 19 amino acids. With 0 bases clipped from V and 1 base from J, the junction kept 12 bases outside the gene matches. The V gene is TRBV5-1, the J gene TRBJ2-2; 7 nucleotides agree with TRBD2. The sequenced sample was CD4+ T cells from peripheral blood mononuclear cells, obtained in the third trimester of pregnancy. The TCR sequence derives from a female donor with multiple sclerosis, enrolled in a pregnancy study. The CDR3 region has the DNA TGCGCCAGCAGCTTGGGGGCGCGGGAGATGGACGTGAACACCGGGGAGCTGTTTTTT. As protein: CASSLGAREMDVNTGELFF.